Following are 10 T cell receptor beta chains from one sample sequenced in a study of CD8 T cells in ankylosing spondylitis. Whole-study results and caveats: For ankylosing spondylitis blood, a TCR beta motif of 7 or 8 highly homologous variants appeared characteristic.

One entry per CDR3 protein, called by TCRdb with MiXCR from the 5' RACE reads. Of a few hundred thousand distinct CDR3 sequences in the sample, approximately 20% are singletons; the top ten hold about 42%. Antigen specificity for these receptors is unknown. Sequencing was carried out using blood, either unsorted or a sorted T cell fraction (not recorded which). All receptors derive from a male donor with ankylosing spondylitis.

This clonotype was found a few times. V is TRBV9 and J is TRBJ1-5, with a possible D match to TRBD1 (5 bases). The CDR3 is made up of 15 amino acids. In germline, CDR1 is SGDLS, CDR2 YYNGEE. V was cut by 1 base and J by 4 bases, with 12 bases left in between. DNA of the CDR3: TGTGCCAGCAGCGTACTCGACAGTACTAATCAGCCCCAGCATTTT. Its protein is CASSVLDSTNQPQHF.

This sequence joins TRBV6-2 or TRBV6-3 and TRBJ2-7; D remains ambiguous. The CDR3 length is 15 residues. Germline assignment: CDR1 MNHEY and CDR2 SVGEGT. Trimming removed 2 bases from V and 4 bases from J, with 15 bases in between. CDR3: CASSYAWRANYEQYF. CDR3 nucleotides: TGTGCCAGCAGTTACGCCTGGCGTGCGAATTACGAGCAGTACTTC.

The gene calls are TRBV19 and TRBJ1-5; D gene unclear. This CDR3 spans 13 amino acids. Deletions cut 1 base from V and 6 bases from J, with 7 bases between. Germline lookup yields CDR1 LNHDA and CDR2 SQIVND (reference sequence). CDR3 nucleotide sequence: TGTGCCAGTAGTATAGGGGTGGTTCAGCCCCAGCATTTT. This codes for CASSIGVVQPQHF.

This clonotype turned up a few times. The chain combines TRBV20-1 with TRBJ2-3; 9 bases line up with TRBD1. Germline CDR1 DFQATT, CDR2 SNEGSKA (reference sequence). This CDR3 is 16 amino acids long. Losses at the gene ends were 2 bases for V and 1 base for J; bases not matched to a gene: 7. The CDR3 reads CSARPGTGTGTDTQYF. CDR3 in DNA: TGCAGTGCTAGACCCGGGACAGGGACTGGCACAGATACGCAGTATTTT.

This chain connects TRBV14 to TRBJ1-4, with D maybe TRBD1 (5 bases). V was cut by 4 bases and J by 4 bases, with 10 bases left in between. This CDR3 comprises 14 residues. Germline V gene lookup returns CDR1 SGHDN and CDR2 FVKESK. The CDR3 coding sequence is TGTGCCAGCAGCCGGGGCCAGATTAATGAAAAACTGTTTTTT. Protein product: CASSRGQINEKLFF.

This clonotype turned up a few times. This sequence joins TRBV5-1 and TRBJ2-7; possibly TRBD1 for D (6 bases). Germline V gene sequence: CDR1 SGHRS, CDR2 YFSETQ. The CDR3 runs 15 residues. Between the trimmed V and J ends, which lost 0 bases and 5 bases, there was a span of 15 bases. This CDR3 is CASSLARQGLDEQYF. CDR3 nucleotide sequence: TGCGCCAGCAGCTTGGCCAGGCAGGGGCTAGACGAGCAGTACTTC.

Only a few counts were recorded for this clonotype. The chain links TRBV13 to TRBJ2-1; D unresolved. The CDR3 contains 17 residues. V lost 5 bases to trimming and J lost 0 bases, with 17 bases between them. From germline, CDR1 is PRHDT and CDR2 FYEKMQ (reference sequence). This chain's CDR3 is CASSPSQAESSYNEQFF. In DNA, the CDR3 is TGTGCCAGCAGCCCAAGTCAGGCTGAAAGCTCCTACAATGAGCAGTTCTTC.

This rearrangement joins TRBV11-2 to TRBJ2-4, with 7 bases fitting TRBD2. V dropped 0 bases and J dropped 0; count of bases not matched to a gene: 11. The CDR3 has 19 residues. CDR1 is SGHAT and CDR2 is FQNNGV in the germline V gene. The chain's CDR3 is CASSLDGIWGGVAKNIQYF. CDR3 coding DNA: TGTGCCAGCAGCTTAGACGGCATATGGGGGGGGGTAGCCAAAAACATTCAGTACTTC.

J is TRBJ1-1 and V is TRBV9; TRBD1 agrees at 10 bases. CDR3 length: 16 residues. Losses at the gene ends were 2 bases for V and 3 bases for J; bases not matched to a gene: 7. Germline assignment: CDR1 SGDLS and CDR2 YYNGEE. Written as DNA, the CDR3 is TGTGCCAGCAGCGTGGGGACAGGGGTGGAGTACACTGAAGCTTTCTTT. Amino acid sequence: CASSVGTGVEYTEAFF. Filled out from reference TRBV9 and TRBJ1-1, the complete variable domain reads DSGVTQTPKHLITATGQRVTLRCSPRSGDLSVYWYQQSLDQGLQFLIQYYNGEERAKGNILERFSAQQFPDLHSELNLSSLELGDSALYFCASSVGTGVEYTEAFFGQGTRLTVV.

A single count supports this clonotype. The V gene is TRBV7-6, the J gene TRBJ1-1, with 7 bases that match TRBD1. The CDR3 contains 14 residues. The germline V gene has CDR1 SGHVS and CDR2 FNYEAQ. Losses at the gene ends were 1 base for V and 8 bases for J; bases not matched to a gene: 7. CDR3 loop: CASSLEVGGREAFF. As DNA, the CDR3 is TGTGCCAGCAGCTTAGAAGTAGGGGGCAGGGAAGCTTTCTTT.